The entry below describes one TCR beta chain. The data stem from a study of blood T cell repertoires in COVID-19. Study at large: Collection of acute and convalescent COVID-19 samples took place in the United States, Italy and Spain. Sample material is recorded as cDNA or gDNA derived from T cells, B-cell-depleted T cells, or PBMCs.

This study enrolled people aged about 18 to 100 from 24 US geographic areas. Donors in Cohort 3 who had recovered were those with two negative PCRs, healthcare professional clearance, or resolution of their symptoms. Using immunoSEQ multiplex PCR, the repertoire was profiled, and TCRdb retains in-frame clones only, with some absent. The sample includes fewer than 300,000 clones, 90% of them seen just once. This CDR3 comprises 13 residues. CDR1 MDHEN and CDR2 SYDVKM come from the germline V gene. V was clipped by 7 bases and J by 0 bases, with 9 bases between them. The sequenced sample was PBMCs or T cells enriched from blood (not recorded which). The clonotype was recovered from a woman younger than 45 who had recovered from COVID-19. This chain uses TRBV28 with TRBJ1-1; a possible D gene is TRBD1 (5 bases). The CDR3 DNA sequence: TGTGCCAGCAAGGGGAACTTGAACACTGAAGCTTTCTTT. As protein: CASKGNLNTEAFF.